This T cell receptor beta chain was obtained from a study of Ad26.COV2.S vaccination and SARS-CoV-2 variants. Study background: The donor belonged to the COV1001 Ad26.COV2.S trial arm.

This CDR3 contains 16 residues. In germline, CDR1 is MNHNS, CDR2 SASEGT. Trimming cost V 3 bases and J 2 bases, with 15 bases left between them. TCRdb keeps only in-frame clones here, not all; method: immunoSEQ multiplex PCR. The sample records hundreds of thousands of clones, around 90% being singletons. Stated treatment: 19 received Ad26.COV2.S at low or high dose, single or two shots; about 5 received placebo; per-sample allocation not given. At day 63 after the first vaccine or placebo injection, samples were drawn. Boston hosted the donor, who was an adult aged 18-55 years. This clonotype was sampled from a person aged 18 to 59 who received the Ad26.COV2.S COVID-19 vaccine or a placebo. This sample comprised peripheral blood, obtained in a trial of Ad26.COV2.S vaccine versus placebo. This chain joins TRBV6-1 and TRBJ2-3; D unresolved. In nucleotides, the CDR3 is TGTGCCAGCAGTGATAGGCCCCCTTACTTCACAGATACGCAGTATTTT. Protein sequence: CASSDRPPYFTDTQYF.